The 17 T cell receptor beta chains in this list originate from one sample, sequenced in a study of patients and donors after allogeneic stem cell transplantation. MiXCR, applied by TCRdb to the RT-PCR reads, yields one record per CDR3 protein. The sample has hundreds of thousands of distinct CDR3 sequences, roughly 16% seen once. The source material was blood, either unsorted or a sorted T cell fraction (not recorded which). The receptors derive from a human donor who was either an allogeneic HSCT recipient or a stem cell or donor lymphocyte infusion donor (not recorded which). It is not recorded whose cells these are; they may come from a transplant donor.

This clonotype has only a few counts. V usage is TRBV4-1 and J usage is TRBJ1-4; D not resolved. Germline V lookup: CDR1 MGHRA, CDR2 YSYEKL. With 1 base removed from V and 0 bases from J, the gap between germline ends came to 12 bases. This CDR3 has 17 residues. CDR3 region: CASSQGFGGPTNEKLFF. The CDR3 region has the DNA TGCGCCAGCAGCCAAGGGTTTGGCGGCCCAACTAATGAAAAACTGTTTTTT.

This clonotype was counted ten times or more. The chain joins TRBV4-3 to TRBJ2-7; D is possibly TRBD1 (6 bases). The CDR3 covers 17 residues. V was pared by 3 bases and J by 0 bases, with 18 bases between. Germline V lookup: CDR1 LGHNA, CDR2 YSLEER. The CDR3 DNA follows: TGCGCCAGCAGCCATTCATCAGGTACAGGGAGCTCCTACGAGCAGTACTTC. It is translated as CASSHSSGTGSSYEQYF.

The V call is TRBV11-2, the J call TRBJ2-7, with D possibly being TRBD2 (5 bases). Trimming stripped 1 base from V and 0 bases from J, with 19 bases between. Germline V gene data show CDR1 as SGHAT and CDR2 as FQNNGV. The CDR3 spans 18 residues. CDR3 sequence (DNA): TGTGCCAGCAGCTTAGTCGGCAGTAGCGCGTCAAGCTCCTACGAGCAGTACTTC. As protein: CASSLVGSSASSSYEQYF.

The chain is built from TRBV19 and TRBJ2-1; 14 positions match TRBD2. V gave up 5 bases and J gave up 8 bases; unmatched junction bases: 5. Per germline, CDR1 LNHDA and CDR2 SQIVND (reference sequence). This CDR3 has 15 residues. For the CDR3, the DNA is TGTGCCAGTAGTGCCGGGACTAGCGGGAGTGATGAGCAGTTCTTC. Translating it yields CASSAGTSGSDEQFF.

This clonotype has a handful of counts. The V and J genes are TRBV6-2 or TRBV6-3 and TRBJ2-2; D is unclear. Trimming left V 6 bases short and J 6 bases short, with 5 bases between. The CDR3 is 11 residues long. Germline V lookup: CDR1 MNHEY, CDR2 SVGEGT. The CDR3 loop reads CASSKSGELFF. Written as DNA, the CDR3 is TGTGCCAGCAGCAAATCCGGGGAGCTGTTTTTT.

This clonotype was seen ten or more times. This chain joins TRBV4-1 and TRBJ2-4; the match to TRBD1 covers 7 bases. Germline V gives CDR1 MGHRA, CDR2 YSYEKL. V gave up 6 bases and J gave up 4 bases; unmatched junction bases: 9. The CDR3 totals 15 residues. CDR3 sequence: CASRSTRDSKNIQYF. Here the CDR3 DNA reads TGCGCCAGCAGGAGCACTCGGGACAGTAAAAACATTCAGTACTTC.

This chain joins TRBV3-1 and TRBJ2-5, with TRBD1 matching 7 bases. Germline values: CDR1 LGHDT, CDR2 YNNKEL (reference sequence). The CDR3 consists of 14 residues. V was pared by 1 base and J by 2 bases, with 1 base of the junction left unmatched. The DNA for the CDR3 is TGTGCCAGCAGCCAAGGCAGGGGGCAAGAGACCCAGTACTTC. Protein sequence: CASSQGRGQETQYF.

The table lists this clonotype with a few counts. The rearrangement links TRBV15 to TRBJ2-2, with D maybe TRBD1 (6 bases). Per the germline V gene, CDR1 is LNHNV and CDR2 is YYDKDF (reference sequence). This CDR3 spans 14 amino acids. V gave up 3 bases and J gave up 2 bases, with 7 bases separating them. For the CDR3, the DNA is TGTGCCACCAGCAGGGACAGCAACACCGGGGAGCTGTTTTTT. Protein: CATSRDSNTGELFF.

This clonotype appeared many times. The J gene is TRBJ2-2, the V gene TRBV12-3 or TRBV12-4; 8 bases match TRBD2. Trimming took 11 bases from V and 2 from J; bases not matched to a gene: 7. This CDR3 region has 14 residues. The CDR3 region has the DNA TGTGCCGGCGCTACTAGCGGAAACACCGGGGAGCTGTTTTTT. It codes for CAGATSGNTGELFF.

The table lists this clonotype with a few counts. The chain links TRBV20-1 to TRBJ1-4; TRBD1 matches 9 bases. Germline V CDR1 and CDR2: DFQATT, SNEGSKA (reference sequence). The CDR3 totals 13 residues. V shed 3 bases, J shed 5 bases, and the junction held 1 base outside the gene matches. The CDR3 reads CSASGTGNEKLFF. The CDR3 nucleotides are TGCAGTGCTAGTGGGACAGGGAATGAAAAACTGTTTTTT.

This clonotype was counted between two and nine times. CDR3 sequence: CSASGGREETQYF. In DNA form, the CDR3 reads TGCAGTGCTAGTGGGGGGCGCGAAGAGACCCAGTACTTC. The chain joins TRBV20-1 to TRBJ2-5, with D perhaps being TRBD1 or TRBD2 (6 bases each). This CDR3 comprises 13 residues. Trimming removed 3 bases at V and 3 bases at J, with 11 bases between. In germline, CDR1 is DFQATT, CDR2 SNEGSKA (reference sequence).

The chain recombines TRBV5-1 with TRBJ2-5; the D gene could be TRBD1 or TRBD2 (5 bases each). Trimming removed 4 bases at V and 2 bases at J, with 12 bases between. CDR1 is SGHRS, CDR2 YFSETQ, per germline. The CDR3 runs 14 residues. CDR3: CASSREGSQETQYF. The CDR3 region has the DNA TGCGCCAGCAGCCGAGAGGGGTCACAAGAGACCCAGTACTTC. The full variable domain, in which reference TRBV5-1 and TRBJ2-5 provide the parts outside the CDR3, is KAGVTQTPRYLIKTRGQQVTLSCSPISGHRSVSWYQQTPGQGLQFLFEYFSETQRNKGNFPGRFSGRQFSNSRSEMNVSTLELGDSALYLCASSREGSQETQYFGPGTRLLVL.

This chain links TRBV3-1 with TRBJ2-4; TRBD2 matches 12 bases. Germline V gene data show CDR1 as LGHDT and CDR2 as YNNKEL (reference sequence). Losses at the gene ends were 0 bases for V and 3 bases for J; bases not matched to a gene: 6. This CDR3 spans 18 amino acids. The CDR3 reads CASSQDPSGRVGKNIQYF. The CDR3 DNA is TGTGCCAGCAGCCAAGATCCTAGCGGGAGGGTGGGCAAAAACATTCAGTACTTC. The full variable domain, in which reference TRBV3-1 and TRBJ2-4 provide the parts outside the CDR3, is DTAVSQTPKYLVTQMGNDKSIKCEQNLGHDTMYWYKQDSKKFLKIMFSYNNKELIINETVPNRFSPKSPDKAHLNLHINSLELGDSAVYFCASSQDPSGRVGKNIQYFGAGTRLSVL.

This clonotype was detected only a few times. The chain carries TRBV20-1 and TRBJ2-7; D unclear. Germline V CDR1 and CDR2: DFQATT, SNEGSKA (reference sequence). CDR3 length: 15 amino acids. Trimming took 0 bases from V and 4 from J, leaving 16 bases between them. For the CDR3, the DNA is TGCAGTGCTAGAGATCTCCCCGCAGGACGGTACGAGCAGTACTTC. Residues: CSARDLPAGRYEQYF.

The gene calls are TRBV30 and TRBJ2-1; perhaps TRBD1 as D (6 bases). The V and J ends lost 2 bases and 7 bases respectively, with 9 bases between them. The CDR3 has 12 residues. Germline V gives CDR1 GTSNPN, CDR2 SVGIG (reference sequence). The CDR3 DNA sequence: TGTGCCTGGAGTAGTCAGGGGAATGAGCAGTTCTTC. Protein product: CAWSSQGNEQFF.

A few counts support this clonotype. The gene calls are TRBV12-3 or TRBV12-4 and TRBJ2-7; tentative D call: TRBD2 (6 bases). CDR3 length: 15 amino acids. V lost 5 bases and J lost 4, with 18 bases in between. The CDR3 DNA is TGTGCCAGCAGTAACCCGGGACTCCCCGTTTACGAGCAGTACTTC. It is translated as CASSNPGLPVYEQYF.

This clonotype has a handful of counts. The chain carries TRBV6-1 and TRBJ1-2, with 10 bases that match TRBD1. Trimming took 5 bases from V and 6 from J; bases not matched to a gene: 12. The germline V gene has CDR1 MNHNS and CDR2 SASEGT. The CDR3 runs 16 residues. The CDR3 protein is CASSPRGKGQGHGYTF. The CDR3 DNA reads TGTGCCAGCAGTCCTAGGGGAAAGGGACAGGGGCATGGCTACACCTTC.